The entry below describes one T cell receptor (beta chain). The data are from a study of blood T cell repertoires in COVID-19. Study-wide context: Donors in the United States, Italy and Spain gave samples during acute or convalescent COVID-19.

The CDR3 runs to 14 residues. The germline gives CDR1 SNHLY, CDR2 FYNNEI. V lost 7 bases and J lost 2, with 12 bases in between. Original processing methods: Reference gene primer amplification yielded estimated nucleated cell counts. The repertoire was sequenced with immunoSEQ multiplex PCR; TCRdb's copy has only in-frame clones and lacks some. The V and J calls and clone size were taken over from that table, and D and trimming were inferred from the DNA. The profile shows about 250,000 clones, 87% of them singletons. The receptor was isolated from a young woman with acute COVID-19. Sequenced input: PBMCs or T cells enriched from blood (not recorded which). The J gene is TRBJ1-5, the V gene TRBV2; D remains unclear. As DNA, the CDR3 is TGTGCCAGCAACGGCCCGGGAGGCAATCAGCCCCAGCATTTT. Its translation is CASNGPGGNQPQHF. The variable domain in full, with the rest retrieved from reference TRBV2 and TRBJ1-5, is EPEVTQTPSHQVTQMGQEVILRCVPISNHLYFYWYRQILGQKVEFLVSFYNNEISEKSEIFDDQFSVERPDGSNFTLKIRSTKLEDSAMYFCASNGPGGNQPQHFGDGTRLSIL.